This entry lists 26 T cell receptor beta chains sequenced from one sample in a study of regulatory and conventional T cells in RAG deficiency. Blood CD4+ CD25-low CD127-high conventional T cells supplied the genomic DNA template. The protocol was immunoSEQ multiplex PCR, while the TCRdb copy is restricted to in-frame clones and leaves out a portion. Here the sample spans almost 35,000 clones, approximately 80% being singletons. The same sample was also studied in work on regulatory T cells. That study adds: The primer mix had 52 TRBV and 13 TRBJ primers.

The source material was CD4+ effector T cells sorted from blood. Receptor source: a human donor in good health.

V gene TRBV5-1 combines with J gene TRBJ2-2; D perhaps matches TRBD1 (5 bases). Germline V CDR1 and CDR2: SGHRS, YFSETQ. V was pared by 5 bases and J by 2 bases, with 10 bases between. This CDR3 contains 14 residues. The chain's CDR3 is CASSVRDNTGELFF. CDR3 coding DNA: TGCGCCAGCAGTGTCAGGGATAACACCGGGGAGCTGTTTTTT.

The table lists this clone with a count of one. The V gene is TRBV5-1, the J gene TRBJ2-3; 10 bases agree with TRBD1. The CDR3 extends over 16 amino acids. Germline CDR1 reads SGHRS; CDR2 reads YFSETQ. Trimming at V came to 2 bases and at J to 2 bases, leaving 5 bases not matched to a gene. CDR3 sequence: CASSLGTGANTDTQYF. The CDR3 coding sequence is TGCGCCAGCAGCTTAGGGACAGGGGCGAACACAGATACGCAGTATTTT.

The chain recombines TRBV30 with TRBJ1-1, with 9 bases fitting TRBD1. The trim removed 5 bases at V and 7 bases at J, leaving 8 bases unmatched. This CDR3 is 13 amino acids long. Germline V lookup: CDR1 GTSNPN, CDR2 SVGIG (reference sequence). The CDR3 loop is CAWCRQGVGEAFF. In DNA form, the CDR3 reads TGTGCCTGGTGCCGACAGGGGGTTGGTGAAGCTTTCTTT.

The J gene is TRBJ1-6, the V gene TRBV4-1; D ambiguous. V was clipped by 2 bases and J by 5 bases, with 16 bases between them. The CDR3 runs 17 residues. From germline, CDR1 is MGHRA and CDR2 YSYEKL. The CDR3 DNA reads TGCGCCAGCAGCCAAATTCGTGGGGTTCTGAATAATTCACCCCTCCACTTT. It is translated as CASSQIRGVLNNSPLHF.

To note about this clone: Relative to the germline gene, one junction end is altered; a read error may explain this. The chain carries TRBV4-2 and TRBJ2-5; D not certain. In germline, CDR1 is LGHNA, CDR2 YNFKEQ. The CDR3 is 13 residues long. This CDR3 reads CANSQEYLETQYF. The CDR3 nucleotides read TGTGCCAACAGCCAAGAATATCTTGAGACCCAGTACTTC.

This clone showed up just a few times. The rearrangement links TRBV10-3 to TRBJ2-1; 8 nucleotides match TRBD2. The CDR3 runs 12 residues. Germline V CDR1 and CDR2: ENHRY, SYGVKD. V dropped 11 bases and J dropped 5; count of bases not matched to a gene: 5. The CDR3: CALRRGDNEQFF. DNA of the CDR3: TGTGCCTTAAGGCGGGGGGACAATGAGCAGTTCTTC.

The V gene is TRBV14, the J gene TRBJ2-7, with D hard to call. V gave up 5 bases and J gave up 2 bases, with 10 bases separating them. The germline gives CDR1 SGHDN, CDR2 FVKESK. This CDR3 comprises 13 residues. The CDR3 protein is CASSNVRTYEQYF. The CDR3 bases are TGTGCCAGCAGCAACGTCAGAACCTACGAGCAGTACTTC.

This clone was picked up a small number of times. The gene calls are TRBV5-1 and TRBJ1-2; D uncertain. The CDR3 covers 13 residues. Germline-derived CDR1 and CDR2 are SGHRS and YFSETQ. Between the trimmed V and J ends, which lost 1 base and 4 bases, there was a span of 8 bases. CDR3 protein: CASSLTVAYGYTF. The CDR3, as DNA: TGCGCCAGCAGCTTGACAGTGGCCTATGGCTACACCTTC.

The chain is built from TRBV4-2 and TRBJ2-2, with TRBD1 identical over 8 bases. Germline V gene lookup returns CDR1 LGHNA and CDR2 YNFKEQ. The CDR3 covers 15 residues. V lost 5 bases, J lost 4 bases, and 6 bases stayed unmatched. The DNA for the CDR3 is TGTGCCAGCAGCTTCGGGACAGGTGGCACCGGGGAGCTGTTTTTT. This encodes CASSFGTGGTGELFF.

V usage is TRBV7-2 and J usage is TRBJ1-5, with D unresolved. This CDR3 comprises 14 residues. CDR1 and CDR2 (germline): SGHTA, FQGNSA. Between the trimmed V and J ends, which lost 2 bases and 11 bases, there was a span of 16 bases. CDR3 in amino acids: CASSLSQRGSAQHF. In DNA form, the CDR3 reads TGTGCCAGCAGCTTATCTCAACGGGGTTCAGCCCAGCATTTT.

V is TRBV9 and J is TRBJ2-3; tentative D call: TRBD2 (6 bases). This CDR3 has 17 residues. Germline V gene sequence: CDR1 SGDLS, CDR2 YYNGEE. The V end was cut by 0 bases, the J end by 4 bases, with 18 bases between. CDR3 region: CASSVGVGGFPPDTQYF. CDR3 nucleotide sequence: TGTGCCAGCAGCGTAGGGGTTGGGGGGTTCCCCCCAGATACGCAGTATTTT.

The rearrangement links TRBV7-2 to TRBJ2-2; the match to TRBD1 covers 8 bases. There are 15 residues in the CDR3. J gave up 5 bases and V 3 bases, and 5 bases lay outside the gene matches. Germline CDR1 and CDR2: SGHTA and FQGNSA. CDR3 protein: CASSLWQGATGELFF. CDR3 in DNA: TGTGCCAGCAGCTTGTGGCAGGGGGCGACCGGGGAGCTGTTTTTT.

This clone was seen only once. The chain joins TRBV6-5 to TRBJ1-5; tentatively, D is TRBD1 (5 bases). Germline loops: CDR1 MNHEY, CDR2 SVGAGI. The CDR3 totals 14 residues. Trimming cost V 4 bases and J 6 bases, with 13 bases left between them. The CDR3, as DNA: TGTGCCAGCAGTTCCAGGGTGGAGTCTCAGCCCCAGCATTTT. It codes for CASSSRVESQPQHF.

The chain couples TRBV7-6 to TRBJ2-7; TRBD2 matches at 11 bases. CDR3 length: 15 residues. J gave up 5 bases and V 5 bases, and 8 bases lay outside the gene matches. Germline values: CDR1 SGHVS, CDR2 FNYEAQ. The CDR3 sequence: CASSQTSGGRDEQYF. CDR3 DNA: TGTGCCAGCAGCCAAACTAGCGGGGGCAGGGACGAGCAGTACTTC. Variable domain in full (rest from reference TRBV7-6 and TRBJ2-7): GAGVSQSPRYKVTKRGQDVALRCDPISGHVSLYWYRQALGQGPEFLTYFNYEAQQDKSGLPNDRFSAERPEGSISTLTIQRTEQRDSAMYRCASSQTSGGRDEQYFGPGTRLTVT.

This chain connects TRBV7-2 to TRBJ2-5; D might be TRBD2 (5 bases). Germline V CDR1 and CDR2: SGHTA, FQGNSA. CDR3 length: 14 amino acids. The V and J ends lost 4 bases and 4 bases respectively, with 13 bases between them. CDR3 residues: CASSSYRLPETQYF. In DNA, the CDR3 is TGTGCCAGCAGCTCTTACCGACTACCAGAGACCCAGTACTTC.

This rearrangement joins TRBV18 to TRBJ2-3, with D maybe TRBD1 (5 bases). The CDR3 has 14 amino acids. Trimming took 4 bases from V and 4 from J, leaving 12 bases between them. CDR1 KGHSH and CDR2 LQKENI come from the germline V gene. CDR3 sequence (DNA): TGTGCCAGCTCACACGGTGGGGCCGCAGATACGCAGTATTTT. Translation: CASSHGGAADTQYF.

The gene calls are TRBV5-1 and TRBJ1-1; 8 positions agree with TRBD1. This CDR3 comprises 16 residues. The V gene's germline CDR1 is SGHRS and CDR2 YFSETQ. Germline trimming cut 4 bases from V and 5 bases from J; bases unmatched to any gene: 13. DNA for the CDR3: TGCGCCAGCAGCCTAAGACAGGGGTCTTCGTTGACTGAAGCTTTCTTT. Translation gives CASSLRQGSSLTEAFF.

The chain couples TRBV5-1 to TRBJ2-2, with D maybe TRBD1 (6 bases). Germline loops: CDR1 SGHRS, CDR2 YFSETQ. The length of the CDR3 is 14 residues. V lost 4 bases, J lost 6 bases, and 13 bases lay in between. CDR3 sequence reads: CASSPIRGSGELFF. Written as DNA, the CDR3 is TGCGCCAGCAGCCCTATCAGGGGATCCGGGGAGCTGTTTTTT.

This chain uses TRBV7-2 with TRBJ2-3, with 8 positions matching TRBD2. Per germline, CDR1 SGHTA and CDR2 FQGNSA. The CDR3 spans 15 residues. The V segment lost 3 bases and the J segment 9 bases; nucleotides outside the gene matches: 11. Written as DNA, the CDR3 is TGTGCCAGCAGCTTTACCTCCGGGGGGGTTGGGACGCAGTATTTT. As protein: CASSFTSGGVGTQYF.

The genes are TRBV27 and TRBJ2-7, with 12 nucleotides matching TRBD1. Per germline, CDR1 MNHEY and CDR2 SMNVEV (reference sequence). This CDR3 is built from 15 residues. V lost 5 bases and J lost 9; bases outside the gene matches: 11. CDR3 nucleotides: TGTGCCAGCAGTCCAGCCGGGACAGGGGGCGACAGGCAGTACTTC. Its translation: CASSPAGTGGDRQYF.

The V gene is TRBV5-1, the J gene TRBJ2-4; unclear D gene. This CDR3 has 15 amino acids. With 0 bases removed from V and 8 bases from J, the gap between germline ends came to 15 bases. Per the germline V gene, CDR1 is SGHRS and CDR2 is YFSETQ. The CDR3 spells CASSLVGQVEDIQYF. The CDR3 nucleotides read TGCGCCAGCAGCTTGGTAGGCCAAGTAGAGGACATTCAGTACTTC.

As DNA, the CDR3 is TGTGCCAGCAGCCAAGGGGGGGGCCGAGAGACCCAGTACTTC. Translating it yields CASSQGGGRETQYF. J is TRBJ2-5 and V is TRBV4-2; perhaps TRBD2 as D (7 bases). Per germline, CDR1 LGHNA and CDR2 YNFKEQ. CDR3 size: 14 residues. With 1 base removed from V and 4 bases from J, the gap between germline ends came to 10 bases.

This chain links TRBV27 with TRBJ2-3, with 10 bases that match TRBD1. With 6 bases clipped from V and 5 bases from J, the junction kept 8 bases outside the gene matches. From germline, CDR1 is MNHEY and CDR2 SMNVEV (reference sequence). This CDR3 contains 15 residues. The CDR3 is CASRRPGQGLDTQYF. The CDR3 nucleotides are TGTGCCAGCAGACGTCCGGGACAGGGGTTAGATACGCAGTATTTT.

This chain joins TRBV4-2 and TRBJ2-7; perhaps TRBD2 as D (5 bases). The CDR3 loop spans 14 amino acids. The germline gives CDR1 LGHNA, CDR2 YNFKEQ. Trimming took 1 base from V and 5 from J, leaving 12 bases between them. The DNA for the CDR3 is TGTGCCAGCAGCCAAGGTTCGGGGTTTGACGAGCAGTACTTC. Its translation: CASSQGSGFDEQYF.

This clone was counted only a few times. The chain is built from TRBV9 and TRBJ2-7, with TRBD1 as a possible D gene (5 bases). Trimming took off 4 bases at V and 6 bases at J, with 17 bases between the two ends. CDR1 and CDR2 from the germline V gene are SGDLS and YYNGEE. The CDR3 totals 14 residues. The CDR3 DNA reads TGTGCCAGCAGCCCTCGACAGTCTTCCAGCGAGCAGTACTTC. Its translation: CASSPRQSSSEQYF.

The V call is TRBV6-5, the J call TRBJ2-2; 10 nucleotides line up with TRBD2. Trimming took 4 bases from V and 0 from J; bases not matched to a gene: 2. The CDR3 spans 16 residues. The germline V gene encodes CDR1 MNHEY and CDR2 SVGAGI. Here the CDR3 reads CASSLLAGTNTGELFF. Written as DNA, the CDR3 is TGTGCCAGCAGTTTACTAGCGGGGACGAACACCGGGGAGCTGTTTTTT.